This T cell receptor beta chain is drawn from a study of radiotherapy plus CTLA-4 blockade in lung cancer. On the study more broadly: Approximately 18% of patients responded objectively, and around 32% achieved disease control.

Concerning this clone itself: Its target is unknown.

General study findings and limits: Peripheral blood showed expansion of tumor-derived TCR clones after radiotherapy and ipilimumab. According to reports, early shifts in blood T cell clones, alongside interferon-beta, forecast response most accurately.

Those patients who had chemo-refractory metastatic non-small-cell lung cancer were given focal radiation along with CTLA-4 blockade through ipilimumab. The protocol was immunoSEQ multiplex PCR, while the TCRdb copy is restricted to in-frame clones and leaves out a portion. The sample has approximately 83,000 clones, about four fifths seen once. Germline CDR1 reads MGHRA; CDR2 reads YSYEKL. The V and J ends lost 0 bases and 0 bases respectively, with 12 bases between them. CDR3 length equals 17 residues. The sample was peripheral blood, taken from a patient treated with radiotherapy plus ipilimumab. This TCR was sampled from a human donor with non-small cell lung cancer who had a partial response to radiotherapy plus ipilimumab. Some clones in this sample may be carry-over from other donors' samples. The chain couples TRBV4-1 to TRBJ1-5; the D is unclear. The CDR3 protein is CASSQEVSDYSNQPQHF. CDR3 sequence (DNA): TGCGCCAGCAGCCAAGAAGTGTCAGACTATAGCAATCAGCCCCAGCATTTT.